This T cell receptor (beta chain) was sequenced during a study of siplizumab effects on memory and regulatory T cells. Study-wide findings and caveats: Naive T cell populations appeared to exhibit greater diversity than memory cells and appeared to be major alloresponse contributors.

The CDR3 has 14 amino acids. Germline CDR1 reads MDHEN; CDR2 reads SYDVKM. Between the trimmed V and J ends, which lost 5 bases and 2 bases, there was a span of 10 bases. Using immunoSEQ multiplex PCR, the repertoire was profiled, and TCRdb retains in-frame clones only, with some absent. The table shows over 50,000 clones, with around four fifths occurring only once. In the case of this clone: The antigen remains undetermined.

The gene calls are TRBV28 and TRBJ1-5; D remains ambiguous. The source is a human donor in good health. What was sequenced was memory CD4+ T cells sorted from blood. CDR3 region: CASSPSSRNQPQHF. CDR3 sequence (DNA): TGTGCCAGCAGTCCCTCATCTCGCAATCAGCCCCAGCATTTT.